This TCR beta chain derives from a study of cytomegalovirus exposure and HLA in healthy donors. Study results and limitations: Immune exposure data for these donors was limited to CMV serostatus. Association with HLA alleles at 0.05 false discovery rate was found for 15,000 or so TCR beta sequences in a later analysis.

Of note for this clone: Its target is unknown. A junction end diverges from the germline sequence, so it may reflect a read error. The sample carries other DNA sequences with the same CDR3.

The PCR contained 60 Vbeta and 13 Jbeta primers. TCRdb's table, derived via immunoSEQ multiplex PCR, lists solely in-frame clones and lacks some. This sample has around 50,000 clones, with roughly 60% found just once. CDR3 length: 13 amino acids. The germline gives CDR1 MGHRA, CDR2 YSYEKL. This clonotype originated in a human donor in good health. Sequencing input: PBMCs. The chain combines TRBV4-1 with TRBJ1-3; no clear D gene. This CDR3 reads CASGLSSGNTIYF. CDR3 in DNA: TGCGCCAGCGGACTTTCCTCTGGGAACACCATATATTTT.